This is a list of T cell receptor beta chains from one sample in a study of sequential checkpoint blockade in melanoma. This table comes from immunoSEQ multiplex PCR, and its TCRdb copy is limited to in-frame clones, with some not included. The sample lists about 320 clones, 20% occurring once. Sample: tumor tissue (inferred from file names), taken from a patient given nivolumab and ipilimumab in sequence. The source of these receptors is a human donor with melanoma. Each CDR3 is given with its conserved first and last residue. Fields, in order: V gene, J gene, clone size, D gene, CDR3 DNA, CDR3 protein. A D gene is named only where the DNA matches it firmly. Clone sizes are given selectively: once, few, many, or a class where the clone is expanded.

>TRBV5-1|TRBJ1-3|NA|TRBD1
TGCGCCAGCAGCTCCCAGGGGGCTGGAAACACCATATATTTT
CASSSQGAGNTIYF
>TRBV11-3|TRBJ1-2|medium-sized|NA
TGTGCCAGCAGCTTGGCGGGCAGGTTCTATGGCTACACCTTC
CASSLAGRFYGYTF
>TRBV11-3|TRBJ2-1|hyperexpanded|NA
TGTGCCAGCAGCACCTCGATCCCGGCGGGATACTCCTACAATGAGCAGTTCTTC
CASSTSIPAGYSYNEQFF
>TRBV18|TRBJ1-1|NA|NA
TGTGCCAGCTCGTTAGCCTCGAACACTGAAGCTTTCTTT
CASSLASNTEAFF
>TRBV18|TRBJ1-5|NA|NA
TGTGCCAGCTCACCACTCCCACTTAATAGCAATCAGCCCCAGCATTTT
CASSPLPLNSNQPQHF
>TRBV6-8|TRBJ2-2|large|NA
TGTGCCAGCAGTGAGACAGACAACACCGGGGAGCTGTTTTTT
CASSETDNTGELFF
>TRBV11-3|TRBJ2-7|large|NA
TGTGCCAGCAGCTTGGGGGTTGGAGTCTACGAGCAGTACTTC
CASSLGVGVYEQYF
>TRBV6-8|TRBJ2-3|NA|NA
TGTGCCAGCAGCCGGGAACAGTATTCTAGCACAGATACGCAGTATTTT
CASSREQYSSTDTQYF
>TRBV6-8|TRBJ1-1|few|NA
TGTGCCAGCAGTGACTCGGGCCAGAGCACTGAAGCTTTCTTT
CASSDSGQSTEAFF
>TRBV6-8|TRBJ1-2|few|TRBD1
TGTGCCAGCGGGAGGAAGTTGGGGACAGGTTTTGGGGAACGGGACTATGGCTACACCTTC
CASGRKLGTGFGERDYGYTF
>TRBV9|TRBJ2-2|large|NA
TGTGCCAGCAGCCCTTCCGGGACCTGGGCCGGGGAGCTGTTTTTT
CASSPSGTWAGELFF
>TRBV5-1|TRBJ2-3|once|TRBD2
TGCGCCAGCAGCAAGGGGACTAGCGGGTGGGATACGCAGTATTTT
CASSKGTSGWDTQYF
>TRBV5-1|TRBJ1-4|few|TRBD1
TGCGCCAGCAGCTTGGGACCCGGACAGGGGGTTAGTAGTGAAAAACTGTTTTTT
CASSLGPGQGVSSEKLFF
>TRBV9|TRBJ1-2|large|NA
TGTGCCAGCAGTCGAAGAGACAGTTCCAACTATGGCTACACCTTC
CASSRRDSSNYGYTF
>TRBV11-3|TRBJ2-3|medium-sized|TRBD2
TGTGCCAGCAGCTTGGGAGGGAGTACAGATACGCAGTATTTT
CASSLGGSTDTQYF
>TRBV11-3|TRBJ1-1|large|NA
TGTGCCAGCAGCTTGGGATCTACCGTGACTGAAGCTTTCTTT
CASSLGSTVTEAFF
>TRBV19|TRBJ1-4|NA|NA
TGTGCCAGTAGTAGGCGGTTAGATAATGAAAAACTGTTTTTT
CASSRRLDNEKLFF
>TRBV6-8|TRBJ1-5|few|NA
TGTGCCAGCAGAATATTGGGGAGTAACCAGCCCCAGCATTTT
CASRILGSNQPQHF
>TRBV18|TRBJ2-1|NA|TRBD1
TGTGCCAGCTCCGGACAGGGGCTAGCCTATGAGCAGTTCTTC
CASSGQGLAYEQFF
>TRBV11-3|TRBJ2-7|medium-sized|NA
TGTGCCAGCAGCCCTCGTGGGACTCTGAGCTCCTACGAGCAGTACTTC
CASSPRGTLSSYEQYF
>TRBV11-3|TRBJ2-7|large|NA
TGTGCCAGCAGCCTACCGGGGAGCTCCTACGAGCAGTACTTC
CASSLPGSSYEQYF
>TRBV11-3|TRBJ2-6|large|TRBD2
TGTGCCAGCAGCCCTTTAAGCGGGAGCTTCGTCCTGACTTTC
CASSPLSGSFVLTF
>TRBV19|TRBJ1-2|NA|NA
TGTGCCAGTAAGGATCAGGGGCGGGACTATGGCTACACCTTC
CASKDQGRDYGYTF
>TRBV9|TRBJ2-1|few|NA
TGTGCCAGCAGCGTAGGGCTAGTAAAACTCAATGAGCAGTTCTTC
CASSVGLVKLNEQFF
>TRBV18|TRBJ2-1|once|NA
TGTGCCAGCTCACGCCAGGGGCTAAATTACAATGAGCAGTTCTTC
CASSRQGLNYNEQFF
>TRBV18|TRBJ2-3|NA|TRBD2
TGTGCCAGCTCAGGCCTAGCGGGAGGCCCAGATACGCAGTATTTT
CASSGLAGGPDTQYF
>TRBV9|TRBJ2-7|NA|TRBD1
TGTGCCAGCAGGGAAGGGACAGGGAGAACCTACGAGCAGTACTTC
CASREGTGRTYEQYF
>TRBV19|TRBJ1-2|NA|NA
TGTGCCAGTAGAGGACTCTATACCGCAGGCTACACCTTC
CASRGLYTAGYTF
>TRBV4-1|TRBJ2-7|NA|NA
TGCGCCAGCAGCCAAGCCATGCTAGCCGGGGTACGCGAGCAGTACTTC
CASSQAMLAGVREQYF
>TRBV6-8|TRBJ1-1|NA|NA
TGTGCCAGCAGAGACCCAGGAGGCACTGAAGCTTTCTTT
CASRDPGGTEAFF
>TRBV11-3|TRBJ2-1|medium-sized|TRBD2
TGTGCCAGCAGTCCGCCGGGACTAGCGGGTGGCAATGAGCAGTTCTTC
CASSPPGLAGGNEQFF
>TRBV18|TRBJ1-4|few|NA
TGTGCCAGCTCACCACAGGGCCCGAATGAAAAACTGTTTTTT
CASSPQGPNEKLFF
>TRBV11-3|TRBJ2-2|large|TRBD1
TGTGCCAGCAGCTTCGACAGGGTTGATGGAACCGGGGAGCTGTTTTTT
CASSFDRVDGTGELFF
>TRBV11-3|TRBJ2-7|large|NA
TGTGCCAGCAGCTTAGTCGGGAGATCGTCCTACGAGCAGTACTTC
CASSLVGRSSYEQYF
>TRBV10-3|TRBJ1-1|few|NA
TGTGCCATCAGTGAGCTTTATCGCAGGGAGAACACTGAAGCTTTCTTT
CAISELYRRENTEAFF
>TRBV15|TRBJ1-5|few|TRBD1
TGTGCCACCAGCAGAGACGGACAGGGGAATCAGCCCCAGCATTTT
CATSRDGQGNQPQHF
>TRBV23-1|TRBJ2-4|NA|NA
TGCGCCAGCAGCTTAGAGGGTGGGAACATTCAGTACTTC
CASSLEGGNIQYF
>TRBV9|TRBJ1-1|large|NA
TGTGCCAGCAGCTTAGGTATTAAAGTCGCCGGGTATGAAGCTTTCTTT
CASSLGIKVAGYEAFF
>TRBV11-3|TRBJ1-6|medium-sized|NA
TGTGCCAGCAGTCCCCGAGGGGGGCTCCGGAGGCTCCACTTT
CASSPRGGLRRLHF
>TRBV30|TRBJ1-5|few|NA
TGTGCCTGGAGTGTCAGATCCGGGCATGGGAGCAATCAGCCCCAGCATTTT
CAWSVRSGHGSNQPQHF
>TRBV5-1|TRBJ1-1|NA|TRBD1
TGCGCCAGCAGCTTGACGATTGGGACAGGGAAGACTGAAGCTTTCTTT
CASSLTIGTGKTEAFF
>TRBV11-3|TRBJ2-3|few|NA
TGTGCCAGCAGCTTAGGGGCGCCAGGGGGGCCTCAAGATACGCAGTATTTT
CASSLGAPGGPQDTQYF